This passage covers 7 T cell receptor beta chains from one sample sequenced in a study of blood T cell repertoires in COVID-19. Profiled with immunoSEQ multiplex PCR; TCRdb holds only in-frame clones, not every one. The sample records about 170,000 clones, roughly 86% being singletons. Sequencing used peripheral blood. Receptors were obtained from a woman between 50 and 59 years old with acute or convalescent COVID-19.

The J gene is TRBJ2-5, the V gene TRBV7-2; TRBD2 aligns across 11 bases. This CDR3 is 19 amino acids long. Germline V gene sequence: CDR1 SGHTA, CDR2 FQGNSA. V shed 2 bases and J 9 bases; nucleotides not matched to a gene: 20. CDR3 coding DNA: TGTGCCAGCAGCTTAACCTCCGGGACTAGCGGACGGTACAGCGGGGCCCAGTACTTC. Translated, it gives CASSLTSGTSGRYSGAQYF. Drawing the rest from reference TRBV7-2 and TRBJ2-5, the complete variable domain is GAGVSQSPSNKVTEKGKDVELRCDPISGHTALYWYRQSLGQGLEFLIYFQGNSAPDKSGLPSDRFSAERTGGSVSTLTIQRTQQEDSAVYLCASSLTSGTSGRYSGAQYFGPGTRLLVL.

This sequence joins TRBV24-1 and TRBJ2-5; 8 bases are shared with TRBD1. CDR3 size: 14 residues. Losses at the gene ends were 6 bases for V and 2 bases for J; bases not matched to a gene: 4. Germline V lookup: CDR1 KGHDR, CDR2 SFDVKD. CDR3 residues: CATSRRGPQETQYF. For the CDR3, the DNA is TGTGCCACCAGTCGCAGGGGGCCTCAAGAGACCCAGTACTTC.

The chain combines TRBV7-8 with TRBJ1-5; a weak D match, TRBD1 (5 bases). Germline CDR1 is SGHVS and CDR2 is FQNEAQ. Trimming took off 6 bases at V and 7 bases at J, with 13 bases between the two ends. The length of the CDR3 is 13 residues. The chain's CDR3 is CASSLGRDQPQHF. Written as DNA, the CDR3 is TGTGCCAGCAGTCTGGGGAGGGACCAGCCCCAGCATTTT.

The CDR3 sequence: CASSPRASGTDTQYF. The DNA for the CDR3 is TGTGCCAGCAGCCCAAGGGCTAGCGGCACAGATACGCAGTATTTT. This chain joins TRBV4-2 and TRBJ2-3, with TRBD2 as a possible D gene (6 bases). The germline V and J ends were trimmed by 4 bases and 1 base, with 12 bases remaining between them. CDR3 length equals 15 residues. Per germline, CDR1 LGHNA and CDR2 YNFKEQ.

The chain employs TRBV6-5 and TRBJ1-6, with a tentative D call TRBD1 (6 bases). Trimming removed 0 bases from V and 6 bases from J, with 12 bases in between. Germline CDR1 is MNHEY and CDR2 is SVGAGI. The CDR3 length is 16 residues. The DNA for the CDR3 is TGTGCCAGCAGTTACTCCCGACAGGTCCCTAATTCACCCCTCCACTTT. Its translation is CASSYSRQVPNSPLHF.

Here the CDR3 reads CASSLGDYGEQYF. CDR3 sequence (DNA): TGTGCCAGCAGTTTAGGTGATTACGGTGAGCAGTACTTC. The V gene is TRBV27, the J gene TRBJ2-7; D call uncertain. Germline lookup yields CDR1 MNHEY and CDR2 SMNVEV (reference sequence). The CDR3 length is 13 residues. Trimming stripped 2 bases from V and 7 bases from J, with 12 bases between.

This sequence joins TRBV7-2 and TRBJ1-2, with 8 bases lining up with TRBD1. Germline V gene lookup returns CDR1 SGHTA and CDR2 FQGNSA. V shed 4 bases, J shed 6 bases, and the junction held 10 bases outside the gene matches. The CDR3 totals 15 residues. CDR3 sequence: CASSSWTGIKDGYTF. DNA of the CDR3: TGTGCCAGCAGCTCTTGGACAGGGATTAAGGATGGCTACACCTTC. Combining the CDR3 with reference TRBV7-2 and TRBJ1-2 gives the whole variable domain GAGVSQSPSNKVTEKGKDVELRCDPISGHTALYWYRQSLGQGLEFLIYFQGNSAPDKSGLPSDRFSAERTGGSVSTLTIQRTQQEDSAVYLCASSSWTGIKDGYTFGSGTRLTVV.